The TCR beta chain described here comes from a study of blood T cell repertoires in COVID-19. At the level of the study: The United States, Italy and Spain supplied acute and convalescent COVID-19 samples.

Original processing notes: It was from reference gene primer amplification that nucleated cell counts were estimated. TCRdb keeps only in-frame clones here, not all; method: immunoSEQ multiplex PCR. D and trimming were read from the DNA, whereas the V and J calls and clone size are those reported in that table. The sample records about 150,000 clones, 75% to 90% being singletons. The CDR3 is 14 residues long. Germline V lookup: CDR1 LNHDA, CDR2 SQIVND (reference sequence). V was clipped by 6 bases and J by 0 bases, with 10 bases between them. Sequences were obtained from peripheral blood. The V and J genes are TRBV19 and TRBJ2-3, with D maybe TRBD1 (5 bases). The sequence was obtained from a man between 65 and 79 years old with acute or convalescent COVID-19. The CDR3 is CASSRRASTDTQYF. Written as DNA, the CDR3 is TGTGCCAGTAGCCGCAGGGCTAGCACAGATACGCAGTATTTT.